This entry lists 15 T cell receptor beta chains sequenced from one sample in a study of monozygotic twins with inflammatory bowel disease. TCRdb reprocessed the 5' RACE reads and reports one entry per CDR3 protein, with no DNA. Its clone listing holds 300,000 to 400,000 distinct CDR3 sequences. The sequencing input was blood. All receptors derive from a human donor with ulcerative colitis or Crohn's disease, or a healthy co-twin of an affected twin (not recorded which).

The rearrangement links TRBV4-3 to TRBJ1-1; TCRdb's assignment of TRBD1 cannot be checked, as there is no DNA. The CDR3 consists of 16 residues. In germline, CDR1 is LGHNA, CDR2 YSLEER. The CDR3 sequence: CASSPRDRGGLTEAFF.

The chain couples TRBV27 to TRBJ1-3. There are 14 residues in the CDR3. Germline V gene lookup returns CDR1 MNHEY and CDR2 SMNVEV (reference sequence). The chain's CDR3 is CASSLNAQTRTIYF.

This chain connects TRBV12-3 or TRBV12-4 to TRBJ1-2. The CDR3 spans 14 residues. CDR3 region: CASSKSDANYGYTF.

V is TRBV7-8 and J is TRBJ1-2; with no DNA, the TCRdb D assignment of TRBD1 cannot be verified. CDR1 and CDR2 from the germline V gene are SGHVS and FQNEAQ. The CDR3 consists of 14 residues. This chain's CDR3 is CASSTDRGGYGYTF.

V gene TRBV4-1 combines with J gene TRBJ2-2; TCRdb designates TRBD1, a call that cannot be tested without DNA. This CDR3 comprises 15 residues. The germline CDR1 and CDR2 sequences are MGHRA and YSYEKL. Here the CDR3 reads CARSAHRVGGGELFF.

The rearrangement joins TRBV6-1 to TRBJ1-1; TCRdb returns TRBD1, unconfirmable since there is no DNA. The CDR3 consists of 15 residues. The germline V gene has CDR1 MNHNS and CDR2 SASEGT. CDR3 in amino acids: CASSSQHRAEAEAFF.

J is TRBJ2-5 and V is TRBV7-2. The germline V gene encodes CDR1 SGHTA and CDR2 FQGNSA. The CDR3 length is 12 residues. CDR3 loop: CASSFGQETQYF. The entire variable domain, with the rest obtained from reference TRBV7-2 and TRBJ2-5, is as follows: GAGVSQSPSNKVTEKGKDVELRCDPISGHTALYWYRQSLGQGLEFLIYFQGNSAPDKSGLPSDRFSAERTGGSVSTLTIQRTQQEDSAVYLCASSFGQETQYFGPGTRLLVL.

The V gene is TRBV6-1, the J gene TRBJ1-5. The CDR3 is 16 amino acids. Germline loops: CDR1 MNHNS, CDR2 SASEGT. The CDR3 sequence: CASNEQMRLGIEPQHF.

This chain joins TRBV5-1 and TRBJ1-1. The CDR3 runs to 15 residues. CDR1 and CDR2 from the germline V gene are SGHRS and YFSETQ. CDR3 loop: CASSFGGVGNTEAFF.

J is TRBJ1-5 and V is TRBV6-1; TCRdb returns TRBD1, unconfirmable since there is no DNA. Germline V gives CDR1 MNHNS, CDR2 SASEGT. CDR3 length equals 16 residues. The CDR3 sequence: CASRPTGQNSNQPQHF.

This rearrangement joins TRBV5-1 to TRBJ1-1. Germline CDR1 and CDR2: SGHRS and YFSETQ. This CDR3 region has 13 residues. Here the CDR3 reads CASSLWENTEAFF.

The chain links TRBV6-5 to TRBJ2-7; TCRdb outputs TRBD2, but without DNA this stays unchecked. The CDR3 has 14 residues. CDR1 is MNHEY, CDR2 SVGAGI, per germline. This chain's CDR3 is CASSHRGGGDEQYF.

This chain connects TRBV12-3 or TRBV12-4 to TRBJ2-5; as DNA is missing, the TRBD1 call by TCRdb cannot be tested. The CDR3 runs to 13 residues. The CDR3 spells CASTEGAQETQYF.

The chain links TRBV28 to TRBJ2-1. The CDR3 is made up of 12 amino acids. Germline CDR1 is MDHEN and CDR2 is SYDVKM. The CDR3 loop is CASSLPVHEQFF.

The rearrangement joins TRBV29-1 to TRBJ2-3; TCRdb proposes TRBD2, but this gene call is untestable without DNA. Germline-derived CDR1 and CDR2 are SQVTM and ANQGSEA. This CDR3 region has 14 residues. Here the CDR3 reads CSVTSGGGSDTQYF.